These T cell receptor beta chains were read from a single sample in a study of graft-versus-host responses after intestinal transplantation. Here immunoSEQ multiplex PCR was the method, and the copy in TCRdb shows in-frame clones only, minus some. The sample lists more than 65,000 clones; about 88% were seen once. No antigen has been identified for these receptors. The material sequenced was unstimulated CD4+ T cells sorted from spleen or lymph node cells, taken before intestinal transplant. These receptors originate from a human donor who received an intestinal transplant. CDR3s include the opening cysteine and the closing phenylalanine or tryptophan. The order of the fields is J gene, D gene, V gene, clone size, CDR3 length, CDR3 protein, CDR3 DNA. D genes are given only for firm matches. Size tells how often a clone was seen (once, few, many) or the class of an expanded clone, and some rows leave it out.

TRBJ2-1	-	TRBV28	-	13	CASSLLANNEQFF	TGTGCCAGCAGTTTGCTAGCGAACAATGAGCAGTTCTTC
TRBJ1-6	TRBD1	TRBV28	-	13	CASSPGGVSPFHF	TGTGCCAGCAGCCCAGGGGGCGTTTCACCCTTCCACTTT
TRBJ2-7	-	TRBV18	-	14	CASSLADRTYEQYF	TGTGCCAGCTCACTAGCAGACAGGACGTACGAGCAGTACTTC
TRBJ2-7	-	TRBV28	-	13	CASGTIQGREQYF	TGTGCCAGCGGCACGATACAGGGCCGGGAGCAGTACTTC
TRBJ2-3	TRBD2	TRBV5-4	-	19	CASSLLRLAGGKGPDTQYF	TGTGCCAGCAGCTTGCTTCGTCTAGCGGGGGGGAAAGGTCCAGATACGCAGTATTTT
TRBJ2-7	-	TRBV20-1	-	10	CSGQSYEQYF	TGCAGCGGACAGTCCTACGAGCAGTACTTC
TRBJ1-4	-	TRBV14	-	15	CASSQDRGFNEKLFF	TGTGCCAGCAGCCAAGACAGGGGATTTAATGAAAAACTGTTTTTT
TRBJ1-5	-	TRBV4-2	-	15	CASSQDGQGNQPQHF	TGTGCCAGCAGCCAAGATGGGCAGGGCAATCAGCCCCAGCATTTT
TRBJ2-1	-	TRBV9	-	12	CASSVSYNEQFF	TGTGCCAGCAGCGTCAGCTACAATGAGCAGTTCTTC
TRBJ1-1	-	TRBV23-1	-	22	CASSQSGQEVCGGRYLETEAFF	TGCGCCAGCAGTCAATCGGGTCAGGAGGTGTGCGGGGGCAGATACCTCGAGACTGAAGCTTTCTTT
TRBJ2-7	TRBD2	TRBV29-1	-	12	CSVSSGPYEQYF	TGCAGCGTATCTAGCGGCCCCTACGAGCAGTACTTC
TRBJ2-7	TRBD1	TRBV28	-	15	CASSGGGTGSYEQYF	TGTGCCAGCAGTGGGGGAGGGACAGGGAGTTACGAGCAGTACTTC
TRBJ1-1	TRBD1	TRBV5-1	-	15	CASSLGQVMNTEAFF	TGCGCCAGCAGCCTCGGACAGGTAATGAACACTGAAGCTTTCTTT
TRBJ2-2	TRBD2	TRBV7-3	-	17	CASSLSPSGGGAGELFF	TGTGCCAGCAGCTTATCGCCTAGCGGGGGTGGGGCCGGGGAGCTGTTTTTT
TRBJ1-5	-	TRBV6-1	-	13	CASSENRVQPQHF	TGTGCCAGCAGTGAAAACAGGGTACAGCCCCAGCATTTT
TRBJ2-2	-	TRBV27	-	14	CASSFIPGIGELFF	TGTGCCAGCAGTTTCATCCCAGGGATCGGGGAGCTGTTTTTT
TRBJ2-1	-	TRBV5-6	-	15	CASSSPRISHNEQFF	TGTGCCAGCAGCTCCCCGAGGATTTCCCATAATGAGCAGTTCTTC
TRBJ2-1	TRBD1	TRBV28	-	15	CASSLYPGGLYEQFF	TGTGCCAGCAGTTTATACCCAGGGGGCCTTTATGAGCAGTTCTTC
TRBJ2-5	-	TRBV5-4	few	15	CASSLGGDSQKTQYF	TGTGCCAGCAGCTTGGGGGGGGACAGCCAAAAGACCCAGTACTTC
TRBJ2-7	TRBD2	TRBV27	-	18	CASSLLSLAGGVSYEQYF	TGTGCCAGCAGTTTATTATCTCTAGCGGGAGGGGTCTCCTACGAGCAGTACTTC
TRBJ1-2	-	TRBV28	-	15	CASSLGALRNYGYTF	TGTGCCAGCAGTTTGGGGGCGCTAAGAAACTATGGCTACACCTTC
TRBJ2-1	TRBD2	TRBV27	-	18	CASSSLTSGRGSYNEQFF	TGTGCCAGCAGTTCCCTGACTAGCGGGAGAGGATCCTACAATGAGCAGTTCTTC
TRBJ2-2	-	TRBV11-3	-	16	CASSLGVGLNTGELFF	TGTGCCAGCAGCTTAGGAGTTGGGCTGAACACCGGGGAGCTGTTTTTT
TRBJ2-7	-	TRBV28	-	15	CASSTEAEPPYEQYF	TGTGCCAGCAGTACTGAAGCGGAGCCACCCTACGAGCAGTACTTC
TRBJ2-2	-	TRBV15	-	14	CATRWAGNTGELFF	TGTGCCACCAGGTGGGCAGGAAACACCGGGGAGCTGTTTTTT
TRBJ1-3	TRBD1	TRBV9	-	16	CASSERGQGSGNTIYF	TGTGCCAGCAGCGAGCGAGGACAGGGCTCTGGAAACACCATATATTTT
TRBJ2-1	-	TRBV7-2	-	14	CASSFYSSYNEQFF	TGTGCCAGCAGCTTTTATAGCTCCTACAATGAGCAGTTCTTC
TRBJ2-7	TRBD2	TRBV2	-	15	CASSSGLDSFYEQYF	TGTGCCAGCAGTTCGGGACTAGATAGTTTCTACGAGCAGTACTTC
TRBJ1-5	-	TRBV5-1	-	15	CASSISGQTGQPQHF	TGCGCCAGCAGCATATCAGGGCAAACGGGTCAGCCCCAGCATTTT
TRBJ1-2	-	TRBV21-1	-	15	CASSGRDRGSGGYTF	TGTGCCAGCAGCGGCCGGGACAGGGGTAGTGGTGGCTACACCTTC
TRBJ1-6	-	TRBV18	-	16	CASSLHQGYYNSPLHF	TGTGCCAGCTCACTTCACCAGGGATACTATAATTCACCCCTCCACTTT
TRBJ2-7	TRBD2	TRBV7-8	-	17	CASSLAFLADLSYEQYF	TGTGCCAGCAGCTTAGCGTTCCTAGCGGACCTCTCCTACGAGCAGTACTTC
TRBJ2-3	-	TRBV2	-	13	CASSSQGLDTQYF	TGTGCCAGCAGCTCACAGGGATTAGATACGCAGTATTTT
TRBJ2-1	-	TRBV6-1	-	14	CASSDRRTTNEQFF	TGTGCCAGCAGTGACCGAAGAACTACGAATGAGCAGTTCTTC
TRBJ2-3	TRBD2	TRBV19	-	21	CASSIGLGGLARDLSTDTQYF	TGTGCCAGTAGTATAGGTTTAGGGGGACTAGCGCGTGATCTAAGCACAGATACGCAGTATTTT
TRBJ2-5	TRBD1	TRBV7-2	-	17	CASSLSRHSGGQETQYF	TGTGCCAGCAGCTTATCTCGCCACTCAGGGGGCCAAGAGACCCAGTACTTC
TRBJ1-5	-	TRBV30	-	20	CAWSKEDPGGGQYSNQPQHF	TGTGCCTGGAGTAAGGAAGATCCCGGGGGGGGCCAATATAGCAATCAGCCCCAGCATTTT
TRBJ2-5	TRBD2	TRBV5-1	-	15	CASSPGLASQETQYF	TGCGCCAGCAGCCCGGGACTAGCGAGCCAAGAGACCCAGTACTTC
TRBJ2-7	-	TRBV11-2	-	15	CASSLRTASFYEQYF	TGTGCCAGCAGTTTACGGACAGCCTCCTTCTACGAGCAGTACTTC
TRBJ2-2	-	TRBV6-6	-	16	CASSYSIALTTGELFF	TGTGCCAGCAGTTACTCGATAGCGCTGACCACCGGGGAGCTGTTTTTT
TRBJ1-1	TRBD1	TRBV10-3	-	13	CAIRRQGSTEAFF	TGTGCCATCAGACGACAGGGTAGCACTGAAGCTTTCTTT
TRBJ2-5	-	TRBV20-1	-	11	CSALKGETQYF	TGCAGTGCGCTTAAGGGGGAGACCCAGTACTTC
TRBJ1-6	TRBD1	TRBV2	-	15	CASSDLGTGDSPLHF	TGTGCCAGCAGTGATCTTGGGACAGGGGATTCACCCCTCCACTTT
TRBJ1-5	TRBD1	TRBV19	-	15	CASSTRQGTGQPQHF	TGTGCCAGTAGTACCCGACAGGGAACGGGTCAGCCCCAGCATTTT
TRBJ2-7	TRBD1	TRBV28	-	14	CASSSGQGWKEQYF	TGTGCCAGCAGTTCGGGACAGGGATGGAAGGAGCAGTACTTC
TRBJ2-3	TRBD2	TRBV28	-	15	CASSLGGLASDTQYF	TGTGCCAGCAGTTTGGGGGGACTAGCCTCCGATACGCAGTATTTT
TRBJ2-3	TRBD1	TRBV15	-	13	CATSRQGTDTQYF	TGTGCCACCAGTCGACAGGGAACAGATACGCAGTATTTT
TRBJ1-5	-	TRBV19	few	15	CASSMTRAHNQPQHF	TGTGCCAGTAGTATGACCAGGGCTCACAATCAGCCCCAGCATTTT
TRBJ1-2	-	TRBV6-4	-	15	CASGAQGGGCYGYTF	TGTGCCAGCGGAGCACAGGGAGGGGGGTGCTATGGCTACACCTTC
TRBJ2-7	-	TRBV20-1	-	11	CSASGAYEQYF	TGCAGTGCTAGCGGGGCCTACGAGCAGTACTTC
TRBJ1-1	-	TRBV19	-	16	CASTPTWQAGNTEAFF	TGTGCCAGTACACCGACGTGGCAGGCGGGGAACACTGAAGCTTTCTTT
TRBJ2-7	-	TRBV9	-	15	CASSPRQFSSYEQYF	TGTGCCAGCAGCCCAAGACAGTTTAGCTCCTACGAGCAGTACTTC
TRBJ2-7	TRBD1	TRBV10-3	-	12	CAIKRDSLEQYF	TGTGCCATCAAACGGGACAGCCTCGAGCAGTACTTC
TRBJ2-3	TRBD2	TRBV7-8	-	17	CASSSPGRAGLTDTQYF	TGTGCCAGCAGCTCCCCGGGCCGAGCGGGGTTGACAGATACGCAGTATTTT